These 11 T cell receptor beta chains were all obtained from the same sample, sequenced in a study of T cells in Graves' hyperthyroidism and ophthalmopathy. Amplification yielded TCR beta CDR3 regions, with RNA transcripts as the source. First-round RT-PCR targeting the TCR CDR3 was performed with the HTBI primer set. Each CDR3 protein is one row after TCRdb ran MiXCR on the multiplex PCR reads. In the table there are hundreds of thousands of distinct CDR3 sequences, 14% of which are singletons. The sample taken for sequencing was blood. The receptors were sampled from a woman aged 35 to 49 with Graves' hyperthyroidism.

This clonotype has more than one count but fewer than ten. This chain uses TRBV11-3 with TRBJ2-5; perhaps TRBD2 as D (5 bases). CDR1 and CDR2 from the germline V gene are SGHNT and YENEEA. The CDR3 extends over 14 amino acids. Trimming took off 5 bases at V and 5 bases at J, with 15 bases between the two ends. The CDR3 sequence is CASSHGVLGETQYF. The DNA of the CDR3 is TGTGCCAGCAGCCACGGGGTCCTGGGGGAGACCCAGTACTTC.

This clonotype was seen many times. The genes are TRBV7-2 and TRBJ1-3, with D possibly being TRBD1 (6 bases). The CDR3 sequence is 15 residues long. Germline V gene lookup returns CDR1 SGHTA and CDR2 FQGNSA. Trimming left V 2 bases short and J 4 bases short, with 12 bases between. This CDR3 reads CASSLRGGGGNTIYF. Written as DNA, the CDR3 is TGTGCCAGCAGCTTACGGGGAGGGGGAGGAAACACCATATATTTT.

A few counts support this clonotype. The rearrangement links TRBV12-3 or TRBV12-4 to TRBJ2-7, with 9 bases aligning to TRBD2. Trimming cost V 4 bases and J 4 bases; bases outside gene matches: 8. The CDR3 loop spans 15 amino acids. CDR3 nucleotides: TGTGCCAGCAGTTGGGCTGCGGGGGGGGGGTACGAGCAGTACTTC. As protein: CASSWAAGGGYEQYF.

This clonotype was found many times. The rearrangement joins TRBV3-1 to TRBJ1-1; D might be TRBD1 (5 bases). The germline V gene encodes CDR1 LGHDT and CDR2 YNNKEL (reference sequence). CDR3 size: 15 residues. Trimming took off 9 bases at V and 0 bases at J, with 17 bases between the two ends. The DNA of the CDR3 is TGTGCCAGTACCGGGGGAATACGTTTGAACACTGAAGCTTTCTTT. Translation gives CASTGGIRLNTEAFF. Full variable domain (missing parts from reference TRBV3-1 and TRBJ1-1): DTAVSQTPKYLVTQMGNDKSIKCEQNLGHDTMYWYKQDSKKFLKIMFSYNNKELIINETVPNRFSPKSPDKAHLNLHINSLELGDSAVYFCASTGGIRLNTEAFFGQGTRLTVV.

This clonotype was seen only once. This could be a read error, since a much larger clone is one nucleotide away. This CDR3 fails to terminate in the conserved phenylalanine or tryptophan, so it likely reflects a read error. J is TRBJ1-6 and V is TRBV11-2; D is unresolved. The V end was cut by 5 bases, the J end by 8 bases, with 16 bases between. Germline CDR1 reads SGHAT; CDR2 reads FQNNGV. This CDR3 comprises 15 residues. CDR3 loop: CASSRPDAGDSPLHL. DNA for the CDR3: TGTGCCAGCAGCCGACCGGACGCTGGGGATTCACCCCTCCACTTA.

This clonotype was picked up many times. J is TRBJ2-7 and V is TRBV27, with TRBD2 matching over 11 bases. Germline values: CDR1 MNHEY, CDR2 SMNVEV (reference sequence). With 6 bases clipped from V and 4 bases from J, the junction kept 35 bases outside the gene matches. There are 24 residues in the CDR3. CDR3: CASSEVNPINTLFSGRAVHYEQYF. DNA for the CDR3: TGTGCCAGCAGCGAAGTTAACCCTATCAATACCCTATTTAGCGGGAGGGCCGTTCATTACGAGCAGTACTTC.

This clonotype was seen only a few times. The chain combines TRBV19 with TRBJ1-5, with a possible D match to TRBD1 (6 bases). Germline V gives CDR1 LNHDA, CDR2 SQIVND (reference sequence). CDR3 length: 14 amino acids. V lost 8 bases and J 5 bases, leaving 16 bases between the germline ends. The chain's CDR3 is CASSPLGADQPQHF. Here the CDR3 DNA reads TGTGCCAGTTCTCCTTTGGGGGCGGATCAGCCCCAGCATTTT.

This clonotype was counted only a few times. One end of the junction varies from germline; a read error may be responsible. The chain is built from TRBV7-9 and TRBJ2-2, with D maybe TRBD2 (5 bases). CDR3 length: 16 residues. Germline values: CDR1 SEHNR, CDR2 FQNEAQ (reference sequence). Here the CDR3 DNA reads TGTGCCGGCAGCTTAGGTCTTCGGGGGAACACCGGGGAGCTGTTTTTT. Translation gives CAGSLGLRGNTGELFF. Together with reference TRBV7-9 and TRBJ2-2, the CDR3 gives the full variable domain: DTGVSQNPRHKITKRGQNVTFRCDPISEHNRLYWYRQTLGQGPEFLTYFQNEAQLEKSRLLSDRFSAERPKGSFSTLEIQRTEQGDSAMYLCAGSLGLRGNTGELFFGEGSRLTVL.

There are many counts of this clonotype. The gene calls are TRBV9 and TRBJ2-1, with TRBD2 matching over 8 bases. Germline V gene lookup returns CDR1 SGDLS and CDR2 YYNGEE. Trimming removed 0 bases from V and 4 bases from J; junction bases left unmatched: 12. The CDR3 extends over 18 amino acids. The chain's CDR3 is CASSVGGLVKREYNEQFF. Here the CDR3 DNA reads TGTGCCAGCAGCGTAGGAGGCCTGGTAAAGCGGGAGTACAATGAGCAGTTCTTC.

This CDR3 reads CASSSLGGSQPQHF. The CDR3 nucleotides read TGTGCCAGCAGTTCCTTAGGGGGGTCTCAGCCCCAGCATTTT. This rearrangement joins TRBV27 to TRBJ1-5, with D perhaps TRBD1 (6 bases). This CDR3 comprises 14 residues. V lost 4 bases and J lost 6, with 13 bases in between. Looked up from germline, CDR1 is MNHEY and CDR2 is SMNVEV (reference sequence).

This clonotype has at least ten counts. V is TRBV6-1 and J is TRBJ1-1; 7 positions match TRBD1. The ends lost 5 bases at V and 6 bases at J; junction bases unmatched: 9. The CDR3 totals 14 residues. Germline CDR1 MNHNS, CDR2 SASEGT. CDR3 residues: CASSWDRVPPEAFF. Here the CDR3 DNA reads TGTGCCAGCAGTTGGGACAGAGTTCCCCCTGAAGCTTTCTTT.